These T cell receptor beta chains were read from a single sample in a study of CD8+ T cells in alopecia areata. The assay was immunoSEQ multiplex PCR, and TCRdb's table has in-frame clones only and misses some. Here the sample spans 120,000 or so clones, less than 50% being singletons. The sequencing input was NKG2D-low CD8+ T cells sorted from blood. The receptors shown here come from a human donor with alopecia areata. The CDR3 runs from the conserved cysteine through the conserved F or W. A D gene is named only where the DNA matches it firmly. Clone size, where shown, is once, few, many, or a class for clones that have expanded.

size: .; D: .; V: TRBV30; J: TRBJ1-6; CDR3: CAWSVPESSYNSPLHF; DNA: TGTGCCTGGAGTGTACCAGAGAGCTCCTATAATTCACCCCTCCACTTT
size: .; D: TRBD2; V: TRBV30; J: TRBJ2-1; CDR3: CASDVAGDNEQFF; DNA: TGTGCCTCTGACGTAGCGGGAGATAATGAGCAGTTCTTC
size: .; D: .; V: TRBV30; J: TRBJ2-7; CDR3: CAWSTFLGPNEQYF; DNA: TGTGCCTGGAGTACCTTTCTGGGGCCCAACGAGCAGTACTTC
size: few; D: TRBD1; V: TRBV27; J: TRBJ2-7; CDR3: CASGVGTGSVQYF; DNA: TGTGCCAGCGGAGTCGGGACAGGGAGTGTGCAGTACTTC
size: once; D: TRBD1; V: TRBV9; J: TRBJ1-2; CDR3: CASSTPTGRNYGYTF; DNA: TGTGCCAGCAGCACCCCGACAGGGAGGAACTATGGCTACACCTTC
size: .; D: TRBD1; V: TRBV5-1; J: TRBJ1-1; CDR3: CASSSGTEDTEAFF; DNA: TGCGCCAGCAGTTCCGGGACAGAGGACACTGAAGCTTTCTTT
size: few; D: TRBD2; V: TRBV11-2; J: TRBJ2-5; CDR3: CASSFLAGVQETQYF; DNA: TGTGCCAGCAGCTTCCTAGCGGGGGTCCAAGAGACCCAGTACTTC
size: once; D: .; V: TRBV5-1; J: TRBJ1-1; CDR3: CASRGERTEAFF; DNA: TGCGCCAGCCGAGGGGAACGGACTGAAGCTTTCTTT
size: .; D: TRBD1; V: TRBV19; J: TRBJ2-4; CDR3: CASSRQGSTKNIQYF; DNA: TGTGCCAGTAGTAGACAGGGGTCGACCAAAAACATTCAGTACTTC
size: .; D: TRBD1; V: TRBV29-1; J: TRBJ2-7; CDR3: CSARDGTGKDEQYF; DNA: TGCAGCGCTAGAGACGGGACAGGGAAAGACGAGCAGTACTTC
size: .; D: .; V: TRBV4-3; J: TRBJ1-1; CDR3: CASSHGGANTEAFF; DNA: TGCGCCAGCAGCCACGGGGGCGCGAACACTGAAGCTTTCTTT
size: .; D: .; V: TRBV7-2; J: TRBJ2-2; CDR3: CASSTGDSGELFF; DNA: TGTGCCAGCAGCACGGGGGATAGCGGGGAGCTGTTTTTT
size: .; D: .; V: TRBV20-1; J: TRBJ2-2; CDR3: CSAPLTGELFF; DNA: TGCAGTGCTCCCCTCACCGGGGAGCTGTTTTTT
size: few; D: TRBD1; V: TRBV29-1; J: TRBJ1-2; CDR3: CSVQLTGGSYGYTF; DNA: TGCAGCGTCCAATTGACAGGGGGCAGCTATGGCTACACCTTC
size: .; D: TRBD2; V: TRBV29-1; J: TRBJ2-1; CDR3: CSVESSSGRALFF; DNA: TGCAGCGTTGAAAGTTCCAGCGGGAGGGCCCTGTTCTTC
size: .; D: .; V: TRBV4-1; J: TRBJ1-2; CDR3: CASSPEPASYGYTF; DNA: TGCGCCAGCAGCCCAGAGCCGGCCAGCTATGGCTACACCTTC
size: .; D: .; V: TRBV6-5; J: TRBJ2-7; CDR3: CASSQDEHPTYEQYF; DNA: TGTGCCAGCAGCCAGGACGAACATCCAACCTACGAGCAGTACTTC
size: .; D: .; V: TRBV7-2; J: TRBJ2-7; CDR3: CASSPFAGASSYEQYF; DNA: TGTGCCAGCAGCCCATTCGCGGGGGCCTCTTCCTACGAGCAGTACTTC
size: .; D: TRBD2; V: TRBV4-1; J: TRBJ2-7; CDR3: CASSQEETGGVREQYF; DNA: TGCGCCAGCAGCCAAGAAGAGACGGGAGGGGTGCGAGAGCAGTACTTC
size: .; D: .; V: TRBV2; J: TRBJ2-7; CDR3: CASGSGISYEQYF; DNA: TGTGCCAGCGGGTCGGGAATTTCCTACGAGCAGTACTTC
size: .; D: .; V: TRBV5-1; J: TRBJ1-4; CDR3: CASSSEGTSPTNEKLFF; DNA: TGCGCCAGCAGCTCCGAAGGGACGTCACCAACTAATGAAAAACTGTTTTTT
size: .; D: TRBD1; V: TRBV29-1; J: TRBJ1-4; CDR3: CSVGDRVNEKLFF; DNA: TGCAGCGTCGGTGACAGGGTAAATGAAAAACTGTTTTTT
size: .; D: TRBD1; V: TRBV29-1; J: TRBJ2-7; CDR3: CSVEDPLDGTGDYEQYF; DNA: TGCAGCGTTGAAGATCCTTTGGACGGGACAGGGGACTACGAGCAGTACTTC
size: .; D: .; V: TRBV6-5; J: TRBJ1-2; CDR3: CASSSMTANYGYTF; DNA: TGTGCCAGCAGTTCTATGACAGCGAACTATGGCTACACCTTC
size: few; D: .; V: TRBV27; J: TRBJ2-2; CDR3: CASSSPSRSGSGELFF; DNA: TGTGCCAGCAGTTCCCCATCTCGCTCGGGGAGCGGGGAGCTGTTTTTT
size: .; D: TRBD1; V: TRBV5-1; J: TRBJ2-5; CDR3: CASSRTGYQETQYF; DNA: TGCGCCAGCAGCCGGACAGGGTACCAAGAGACCCAGTACTTC
size: few; D: .; V: TRBV29-1; J: TRBJ2-7; CDR3: CSVETVENYEQYF; DNA: TGCAGCGTTGAAACCGTGGAGAACTACGAGCAGTACTTC
size: .; D: TRBD2; V: TRBV29-1; J: TRBJ2-1; CDR3: CSVAGTSGFNEQFF; DNA: TGCAGCGTCGCCGGGACTAGCGGGTTCAATGAGCAGTTCTTC
size: .; D: .; V: TRBV20-1; J: TRBJ2-1; CDR3: CSASDDNEQFF; DNA: TGCAGTGCTAGTGACGACAATGAGCAGTTCTTC
size: .; D: TRBD2; V: TRBV9; J: TRBJ2-7; CDR3: CASSVGDSGAYEQYF; DNA: TGTGCCAGCAGCGTAGGGGATAGCGGGGCCTACGAGCAGTACTTC
size: few; D: TRBD2; V: TRBV2; J: TRBJ2-1; CDR3: CALVAGGEQFF; DNA: TGTGCGTTGGTAGCGGGAGGTGAGCAGTTCTTC
size: .; D: TRBD2; V: TRBV19; J: TRBJ2-1; CDR3: CASSIVAGGLVEQFF; DNA: TGTGCCAGTAGTATAGTGGCGGGAGGGCTTGTTGAGCAGTTCTTC
size: once; D: .; V: TRBV5-6; J: TRBJ2-1; CDR3: CASSLGVSYNEQFF; DNA: TGTGCCAGCAGCTTGGGGGTCTCCTACAATGAGCAGTTCTTC
size: .; D: .; V: TRBV29-1; J: TRBJ2-7; CDR3: CSVGTVSSYEQYF; DNA: TGCAGCGTTGGTACGGTGAGCTCCTACGAGCAGTACTTC
size: .; D: .; V: TRBV6-5; J: TRBJ2-7; CDR3: CASSYGLNEQYF; DNA: TGTGCCAGCAGTTACGGTCTCAACGAGCAGTACTTC
size: few; D: TRBD2; V: TRBV2; J: TRBJ2-3; CDR3: CASSVFGGGPPDTQYF; DNA: TGTGCCAGCAGTGTGTTCGGGGGGGGGCCCCCAGATACGCAGTATTTT
size: .; D: .; V: TRBV14; J: TRBJ2-7; CDR3: CASSQGVIWEQYF; DNA: TGTGCCAGCAGCCAAGGTGTTATCTGGGAGCAGTACTTC
size: .; D: .; V: TRBV29-1; J: TRBJ2-3; CDR3: CSVDWGTDTQYF; DNA: TGCAGCGTGGACTGGGGAACAGATACGCAGTATTTT
size: once; D: .; V: TRBV4-1; J: TRBJ2-1; CDR3: CASSQDSAGRYNEQFF; DNA: TGCGCCAGCAGCCAAGATTCGGCAGGGAGATACAATGAGCAGTTCTTC
size: .; D: TRBD1; V: TRBV4-1; J: TRBJ1-1; CDR3: CASSDPGQGVTEAFF; DNA: TGCGCCAGCAGCGATCCGGGACAGGGAGTCACTGAAGCTTTCTTT
size: .; D: .; V: TRBV5-4; J: TRBJ2-7; CDR3: CASSLPGSSYEQYF; DNA: TGTGCCAGCAGCTTGCCCGGGAGCTCCTACGAGCAGTACTTC
size: .; D: .; V: TRBV29-1; J: TRBJ1-1; CDR3: CSGTQASEAFF; DNA: TGCAGCGGAACACAGGCTTCTGAAGCTTTCTTT
size: .; D: .; V: TRBV9; J: TRBJ2-5; CDR3: CASSGSRGETQYF; DNA: TGTGCCAGCAGCGGTTCTAGGGGAGAGACCCAGTACTTC
size: .; D: TRBD1; V: TRBV29-1; J: TRBJ1-2; CDR3: CSVLSQGVRGYTF; DNA: TGCAGCGTCCTCTCACAGGGGGTGAGAGGCTACACCTTC
size: few; D: .; V: TRBV23-1; J: TRBJ2-1; CDR3: CASSQRGPHNEQFF; DNA: TGCGCCAGCAGTCAACGGGGGCCCCACAATGAGCAGTTCTTC
size: .; D: TRBD1; V: TRBV9; J: TRBJ2-2; CDR3: CASSRDRAGELFF; DNA: TGTGCCAGCAGCCGGGACAGGGCCGGGGAGCTGTTTTTT
size: .; D: .; V: TRBV27; J: TRBJ2-7; CDR3: CASSLKASYEQYF; DNA: TGTGCCAGCAGTTTAAAGGCTAGCTACGAGCAGTACTTC